The 26 T cell receptor beta chains reported below all come from one sample, sequenced in a study of OX40 agonist ivuxolimab in advanced cancers. Clones were read by immunoSEQ multiplex PCR, and TCRdb kept only the in-frame ones, dropping some. The sample lists around 60,000 clones, roughly nine tenths occurring once. Source: CD4+ or CD8+ T cells sorted from blood, taken in a trial of the OX40 agonist ivuxolimab. Receptors were obtained from an adult with an advanced solid tumor such as melanoma, head and neck, liver or kidney cancer.

This clone came up many times. The gene calls are TRBV19 and TRBJ1-6, with D perhaps matching TRBD1 (5 bases). V was trimmed by 6 bases and J by 3 bases, leaving 9 bases between them. Germline-derived CDR1 and CDR2 are LNHDA and SQIVND (reference sequence). CDR3 length: 14 residues. CDR3 coding DNA: TGTGCCAGTAGCGGGGCCTTCTATAATTCACCCCTCCACTTT. Translated, it gives CASSGAFYNSPLHF.

The V gene is TRBV19, the J gene TRBJ1-1; a possible D gene is TRBD1 (5 bases). There are 13 residues in the CDR3. Germline CDR1 LNHDA, CDR2 SQIVND (reference sequence). V was shortened by 3 bases and J by 6 bases, with 11 bases between the two germline ends. The CDR3 DNA reads as TGTGCCAGTAGTATCTGGGGGAGCGCTGAAGCTTTCTTT. Protein product: CASSIWGSAEAFF.

This chain links TRBV11-1 with TRBJ2-1; TRBD1 is a possible D gene (6 bases). Trimming took off 8 bases at V and 6 bases at J, with 11 bases between the two ends. There are 12 residues in the CDR3. Germline loops: CDR1 SGHAT, CDR2 FQDESV (reference sequence). In nucleotides, the CDR3 is TGTGCCAGCGGGTTGACAGGCAATGAGCAGTTCTTC. It translates to CASGLTGNEQFF. The full variable domain, its missing parts supplied by reference TRBV11-1 and TRBJ2-1, is EAEVAQSPRYKITEKSQAVAFWCDPISGHATLYWYRQILGQGPELLVQFQDESVVDDSQLPKDRFSAERLKGVDSTLKIQPAELGDSAMYLCASGLTGNEQFFGPGTRLTVL.

The rearrangement joins TRBV18 to TRBJ2-7, with 9 bases that match TRBD2. Trimming took 6 bases from V and 0 from J; bases not matched to a gene: 12. The germline CDR1 and CDR2 sequences are KGHSH and LQKENI. This CDR3 spans 17 amino acids. In DNA form, the CDR3 reads TGTGCCAGCTCTATATACAGACTAGCGGAGAGCTCCTACGAGCAGTACTTC. This codes for CASSIYRLAESSYEQYF.

This clone was detected only a few times. The chain couples TRBV4-1 to TRBJ2-7; 8 bases align to TRBD1. The CDR3 consists of 15 residues. Per the germline V gene, CDR1 is MGHRA and CDR2 is YSYEKL. Germline trimming cut 1 base from V and 2 bases from J; bases unmatched to any gene: 4. The CDR3, as DNA: TGCGCCAGCAGCCAAGTCGGGACAGGACCCTACGAGCAGTACTTC. It translates to CASSQVGTGPYEQYF.

The chain uses TRBV7-9 and TRBJ2-5, with 10 bases aligning to TRBD1. Per the germline V gene, CDR1 is SEHNR and CDR2 is FQNEAQ (reference sequence). V lost 3 bases and J lost 3; bases outside the gene matches: 7. The CDR3 is 16 residues long. The CDR3 DNA follows: TGTGCCAGCAGCTTGGCCGGGACAGGGGTTGAAGAGACCCAGTACTTC. Protein sequence: CASSLAGTGVEETQYF.

The chain combines TRBV10-3 with TRBJ1-1, with D possibly TRBD1 on 5 matching bases. Germline values: CDR1 ENHRY, CDR2 SYGVKD. V was clipped by 6 bases and J by 0 bases, with 11 bases between them. CDR3 length equals 14 residues. The CDR3 is CAISLGGVNTEAFF. The CDR3 bases are TGTGCCATCAGCCTTGGAGGGGTGAACACTGAAGCTTTCTTT.

The V and J genes are TRBV7-6 and TRBJ2-1; possibly TRBD1 for D (6 bases). Germline V gives CDR1 SGHVS, CDR2 FNYEAQ. Trimming cost V 5 bases and J 6 bases, with 17 bases left between them. This CDR3 contains 15 residues. Here the CDR3 DNA reads TGTGCCAGCAGCCGGCTCGGGGCAGGGGTCAATGAGCAGTTCTTC. It encodes CASSRLGAGVNEQFF. The full variable domain, in which reference TRBV7-6 and TRBJ2-1 provide the parts outside the CDR3, is GAGVSQSPRYKVTKRGQDVALRCDPISGHVSLYWYRQALGQGPEFLTYFNYEAQQDKSGLPNDRFSAERPEGSISTLTIQRTEQRDSAMYRCASSRLGAGVNEQFFGPGTRLTVL.

The chain employs TRBV19 and TRBJ2-4; D gene uncertain. V lost 2 bases to trimming and J lost 8 bases, with 10 bases between them. Germline V gene sequence: CDR1 LNHDA, CDR2 SQIVND (reference sequence). The CDR3 has 13 amino acids. CDR3 nucleotide sequence: TGTGCCAGTAGTATAAAGGGATTAGACATTCAGTACTTC. Residues: CASSIKGLDIQYF.

The rearrangement joins TRBV13 to TRBJ1-2; maybe TRBD1 (6 bases). V lost 0 bases, J lost 6 bases, and 17 bases lay in between. Germline CDR1 reads PRHDT; CDR2 reads FYEKMQ (reference sequence). The CDR3 is made up of 16 amino acids. In nucleotides, the CDR3 is TGTGCCAGCAGCTTAGGCAGGGGCGTGTGGGTGGATGGCTACACCTTC. It specifies CASSLGRGVWVDGYTF.

The V call is TRBV5-4, the J call TRBJ2-3; D call uncertain. Between the trimmed V and J ends, which lost 4 bases and 3 bases, there was a span of 6 bases. This CDR3 has 12 residues. Germline lookup yields CDR1 SGHNT and CDR2 YYREEE (reference sequence). CDR3 in amino acids: CASSALTDTQYF. In DNA form, the CDR3 reads TGTGCCAGCAGCGCGCTAACAGATACGCAGTATTTT.

J is TRBJ2-5 and V is TRBV19; perhaps TRBD2 as D (5 bases). V lost 5 bases and J 5 bases, leaving 12 bases between the germline ends. The CDR3 loop spans 13 amino acids. Germline V gene lookup returns CDR1 LNHDA and CDR2 SQIVND (reference sequence). The CDR3 loop is CASSPGPGETQYF. In DNA form, the CDR3 reads TGTGCCAGTAGTCCAGGTCCGGGGGAGACCCAGTACTTC.

The chain is built from TRBV5-1 and TRBJ1-1; tentative D call: TRBD1 (5 bases). Germline-derived CDR1 and CDR2 are SGHRS and YFSETQ. The CDR3 has 14 residues. Trimming took off 5 bases at V and 9 bases at J, with 20 bases between the two ends. CDR3 in DNA: TGCGCCAGCAGTTTTGACAGTACGGGCTTAAAAGCTTTCTTT. This codes for CASSFDSTGLKAFF.

CDR3 in amino acids: CASSPSQGTEQFF. The DNA for the CDR3 is TGTGCCAGCTCACCATCTCAGGGGACAGAGCAGTTCTTC. The chain uses TRBV18 and TRBJ2-1, with a tentative D call TRBD1 (6 bases). The germline V gene encodes CDR1 KGHSH and CDR2 LQKENI. This CDR3 is 13 amino acids long. Trimming removed 2 bases from V and 10 bases from J, with 12 bases in between.

This clone has only one observation. This chain uses TRBV19 with TRBJ1-1; 10 bases are a match to TRBD1. In germline, CDR1 is LNHDA, CDR2 SQIVND (reference sequence). CDR3 size: 15 residues. The J segment lost 4 bases and the V segment lost 1 base, leaving 3 bases of the junction unmatched. The DNA for the CDR3 is TGTGCCAGTAGTATAGGGGACAGGGGTGTCACTGAAGCTTTCTTT. It encodes CASSIGDRGVTEAFF.

V and J are TRBV19 and TRBJ2-1; the D gene could be TRBD1 or TRBD2 (5 bases each). Trimming shortened V by 5 bases and J by 9 bases, and 14 bases separated the two germline ends. Germline CDR1 is LNHDA and CDR2 is SQIVND (reference sequence). The CDR3 totals 13 residues. The CDR3 loop is CASSRDLRREQFF. CDR3 coding DNA: TGTGCCAGTAGTCGGGACCTTAGACGTGAGCAGTTCTTC.

The chain employs TRBV18 and TRBJ2-7; maybe TRBD1 (6 bases). The CDR3 contains 14 residues. Per germline, CDR1 KGHSH and CDR2 LQKENI. Trimming pared 4 bases from V and 6 bases from J, leaving 16 bases between. This chain's CDR3 is CASSRQAVTGEQYF. DNA of the CDR3: TGTGCCAGCTCACGACAGGCCGTTACGGGCGAGCAGTACTTC. Variable domain in full (rest from reference TRBV18 and TRBJ2-7): NAGVMQNPRHLVRRRGQEARLRCSPMKGHSHVYWYRQLPEEGLKFMVYLQKENIIDESGMPKERFSAEFPKEGPSILRIQQVVRGDSAAYFCASSRQAVTGEQYFGPGTRLTVT.

The chain joins TRBV19 to TRBJ2-3; D is uncertain. The germline V gene encodes CDR1 LNHDA and CDR2 SQIVND (reference sequence). The CDR3 contains 15 residues. V was trimmed by 3 bases and J by 4 bases, leaving 14 bases between them. DNA for the CDR3: TGTGCCAGTAGTATTTATAACAGTCTCCCAGATACGCAGTATTTT. Translated, it gives CASSIYNSLPDTQYF.

The chain combines TRBV7-9 with TRBJ2-7, with 7 bases fitting TRBD1. Germline trimming cut 5 bases from V and 0 bases from J; bases unmatched to any gene: 7. The CDR3 covers 15 residues. Per the germline V gene, CDR1 is SEHNR and CDR2 is FQNEAQ (reference sequence). The CDR3 region is CASSPWTGISYEQYF. Here the CDR3 DNA reads TGTGCCAGCAGCCCGTGGACAGGAATCTCCTACGAGCAGTACTTC.

As DNA, the CDR3 is TGTGCCAGCAGCTCCTGGGGACAAGACTATGGCTACACCTTC. This encodes CASSSWGQDYGYTF. The chain combines TRBV27 with TRBJ1-2; tentative D call: TRBD1 (6 bases). Trimming stripped 6 bases from V and 3 bases from J, with 14 bases between. Germline values: CDR1 MNHEY, CDR2 SMNVEV (reference sequence). The CDR3 sequence is 14 residues long.

On this clone: One junction end does not reproduce the germline sequence, and a read error may be involved. The J gene is TRBJ2-3, the V gene TRBV12-5; a weak D match, TRBD2 (5 bases). Germline V gene lookup returns CDR1 LGHNT and CDR2 FRNRAP. The CDR3 is 10 amino acids. CDR3: CASGLPTTGF. The CDR3 DNA reads as TGTGCTAGTGGTTTGCCAACTACGGGGTTT. The whole variable domain, remainder taken from reference TRBV12-5 and TRBJ2-3, is DARVTQTPRHKVTEMGQEVTMRCQPILGHNTVFWYRQTMMQGLELLAYFRNRAPLDDSGMPKDRFSAEMPDATLATLKIQPSEPRDSAVYFCASGLPTTGFGPGTRLTVL.

The rearrangement joins TRBV6-6 to TRBJ2-7; 7 nucleotides align to TRBD2. Per the germline V gene, CDR1 is MNHNY and CDR2 is SVGAGI (reference sequence). The CDR3 runs to 15 residues. J gave up 2 bases and V 1 base, and 5 bases lay outside the gene matches. CDR3 bases: TGTGCCAGCAGTTACTTTCCCAGCGGGACCTACGAGCAGTACTTC. Protein sequence: CASSYFPSGTYEQYF.

The chain combines TRBV27 with TRBJ2-7, with TRBD1 matching 9 bases. Germline loops: CDR1 MNHEY, CDR2 SMNVEV (reference sequence). With 1 base clipped from V and 3 bases from J, the junction kept 4 bases outside the gene matches. The CDR3 is 15 amino acids. The CDR3 DNA reads TGTGCCAGCAGTTTATGGGGACAGGGTTTCTACGAGCAGTACTTC. This translates into CASSLWGQGFYEQYF.

CDR3 protein: CASSWGAGNAFF. For the CDR3, the DNA is TGTGCCAGCAGCTGGGGGGCGGGAAATGCTTTCTTT. V usage is TRBV5-4 and J usage is TRBJ1-1; D may be TRBD1 (6 bases). The V gene lost 3 bases and the J gene lost 11 bases, with 14 bases spanning the gap. Germline V CDR1 and CDR2: SGHNT, YYREEE (reference sequence). The CDR3 extends over 12 amino acids.

Only one count was recorded for this clone. V gene TRBV28 combines with J gene TRBJ1-1; 8 bases agree with TRBD1. This CDR3 contains 13 residues. Germline-derived CDR1 and CDR2 are MDHEN and SYDVKM. V lost 4 bases and J lost 11; bases outside the gene matches: 9. CDR3 region: CASSSLTGVKAFF. The CDR3 nucleotides read TGTGCCAGCAGTTCCTTGACAGGGGTGAAGGCTTTCTTT.

V and J are TRBV27 and TRBJ2-1; D tentatively reads TRBD1 or TRBD2 (6 bases each). V was shortened by 3 bases and J by 6 bases, with 12 bases between the two germline ends. CDR3 length: 14 amino acids. Germline CDR1 MNHEY, CDR2 SMNVEV (reference sequence). The CDR3 DNA reads TGTGCCAGCAGTTTTCCGGGGGCGGTCAATGAGCAGTTCTTC. This sequence encodes CASSFPGAVNEQFF.